These 19 T cell receptor beta chains were sequenced from one sample in a study of T-cell memory formation after mild COVID-19 (dated by TCRdb to the early 2020s). Library generation was performed with 5' RACE. Sequencer: Illumina NovaSeq 6000. The public reads were reanalyzed by TCRdb: fastp trimming at Q25, MiXCR alignment, in-frame beta chains only. Merged by CDR3 protein, the rows form single entries marked with the most common genes and DNA. The sample has about 560,000 distinct CDR3 sequences on record, around 17% of them singletons. The ten top clones hold around 12% of the sample. The material sequenced was PBMCs or a T cell subset sorted from them (not recorded which). The receptors were sampled from an adult woman who had mild COVID-19 (a few samples of this study predate the infection). The sample titles of this study are shuffled in the database, so cell type and time point are left out; the donor was told from shared clones.

This clonotype has more than one count but fewer than ten. The gene calls are TRBV9 and TRBJ2-2; 7 nucleotides match TRBD1. The length of the CDR3 is 16 residues. Germline CDR1 is SGDLS and CDR2 is YYNGEE. J lost 0 bases, V lost 1 base, and 3 bases had no gene match. In DNA, the CDR3 is TGTGCCAGCAGCGTACAAGGGGGCACGAACACCGGGGAGCTGTTTTTT. Its protein is CASSVQGGTNTGELFF.

The chain combines TRBV18 with TRBJ2-3, with 11 nucleotides matching TRBD2. V lost 0 bases and J lost 8; bases outside the gene matches: 10. Germline-derived CDR1 and CDR2 are KGHSH and LQKENI. The CDR3 has 17 residues. In DNA form, the CDR3 reads TGTGCCAGCTCACCACCGGGGACTAGCGGACGCGGGGGTACGCAGTATTTT. Its translation is CASSPPGTSGRGGTQYF.

This clonotype occurred many times. V usage is TRBV5-1 and J usage is TRBJ1-4; 8 bases match TRBD1. The CDR3 has 14 amino acids. Per the germline V gene, CDR1 is SGHRS and CDR2 is YFSETQ. Unmatched junction bases numbered 5, after V lost 3 bases and J lost 7 bases. The CDR3 loop is CASSSDRDGEKLFF. CDR3 nucleotide sequence: TGCGCCAGCAGCTCGGACAGGGATGGTGAAAAACTGTTTTTT.

This clonotype has just a few counts. The CDR3: CASSESGKSTVYGYTF. The CDR3 DNA follows: TGTGCCAGCAGCGAAAGCGGGAAGTCGACAGTCTATGGCTACACCTTC. The chain has TRBV7-2 and TRBJ1-2, with D possibly matching TRBD1 (5 bases). This CDR3 is 16 amino acids long. V lost 5 bases, J lost 4 bases, and 20 bases lay in between. Per germline, CDR1 SGHTA and CDR2 FQGNSA.

This clonotype was seen only a few times. J is TRBJ1-6 and V is TRBV7-9, with TRBD1 as a possible D gene (6 bases). CDR1 SEHNR and CDR2 FQNEAQ come from the germline V gene (reference sequence). There are 14 residues in the CDR3. The V and J ends lost 7 bases and 2 bases respectively, with 9 bases between them. In nucleotides, the CDR3 is TGTGCCAGCACCGCAGGGGCCTATAATTCACCCCTCCACTTT. Protein product: CASTAGAYNSPLHF.

This clonotype was detected only a few times. The rearrangement links TRBV18 to TRBJ2-5, with D uncertain. The V gene lost 0 bases and the J gene lost 4 bases, with 9 bases spanning the gap. Germline V gives CDR1 KGHSH, CDR2 LQKENI. CDR3 size: 14 residues. Here the CDR3 DNA reads TGTGCCAGCTCACCACCGACCCAAGGAGAGACCCAGTACTTC. This gives the protein CASSPPTQGETQYF. The full variable domain, its missing parts supplied by reference TRBV18 and TRBJ2-5, is NAGVMQNPRHLVRRRGQEARLRCSPMKGHSHVYWYRQLPEEGLKFMVYLQKENIIDESGMPKERFSAEFPKEGPSILRIQQVVRGDSAAYFCASSPPTQGETQYFGPGTRLLVL.

In its sample, this clonotype was seen a few times. The chain joins TRBV24-1 to TRBJ1-1; TRBD1 might be the D (6 bases). The CDR3 has 14 amino acids. Germline-derived CDR1 and CDR2 are KGHDR and SFDVKD. V dropped 6 bases and J dropped 2 bases, with 12 bases sitting between them. In DNA form, the CDR3 reads TGTGCCACCAGTAGCTCAGGGACAAACACTGAAGCTTTCTTT. This gives the protein CATSSSGTNTEAFF.

This clonotype showed up just a few times. The rearrangement uses TRBV6-2 or TRBV6-3 and TRBJ1-6, with D perhaps matching TRBD1 (5 bases). This CDR3 comprises 14 residues. Germline V gene lookup returns CDR1 MNHEY and CDR2 SVGEGT. Trimming left V 2 bases short and J 9 bases short, with 11 bases between. The CDR3 protein is CASSYTGGSSPLHF. The CDR3 DNA reads TGTGCCAGCAGTTACACCGGGGGGAGTTCACCCCTCCACTTT.

V gene TRBV9 combines with J gene TRBJ2-5; 8 nucleotides match TRBD2. The CDR3 runs 17 residues. Looked up from germline, CDR1 is SGDLS and CDR2 is YYNGEE. V shed 4 bases and J 3 bases; nucleotides not matched to a gene: 14. The CDR3 sequence: CASSLQRSGESKETQYF. The CDR3 bases are TGTGCCAGCAGCCTCCAACGTAGCGGGGAGTCAAAAGAGACCCAGTACTTC.

This chain uses TRBV12-3 or TRBV12-4 with TRBJ2-1; 9 nucleotides agree with TRBD1. With 4 bases clipped from V and 4 bases from J, the junction kept 11 bases outside the gene matches. The CDR3 length is 17 residues. DNA for the CDR3: TGTGCCAGCAGTTCTCCCCCGGGACAGGGACTTTACAATGAGCAGTTCTTC. Its translation is CASSSPPGQGLYNEQFF.

V gene TRBV7-8 combines with J gene TRBJ2-7; 9 bases map to TRBD1. In germline, CDR1 is SGHVS, CDR2 FQNEAQ. The CDR3 runs to 15 residues. J gave up 1 base and V 6 bases, and 7 bases lay outside the gene matches. CDR3 DNA sequence: TGTGCCAGCAGATATCACAGGGGGCGTTCCTACGAGCAGTACTTC. This translates into CASRYHRGRSYEQYF.

This CDR3 is CSVVEGTYEQYF. The CDR3, as DNA: TGCAGCGTCGTTGAGGGGACTTACGAGCAGTACTTC. V is TRBV29-1 and J is TRBJ2-7; tentatively, D is TRBD2 (6 bases). In germline, CDR1 is SQVTM, CDR2 ANQGSEA. The CDR3 totals 12 residues. V gave up 6 bases and J gave up 4 bases, with 13 bases separating them.

The chain combines TRBV7-3 with TRBJ2-1; the match to TRBD1 covers 8 bases. CDR3 length: 15 amino acids. Germline lookup yields CDR1 SGHTA and CDR2 FQGTGA. V lost 5 bases, J lost 2 bases, and 5 bases stayed unmatched. Written as DNA, the CDR3 is TGTGCCAGCAGCGCATCACAGGGGGCCTACAATGAGCAGTTCTTC. This encodes CASSASQGAYNEQFF.

This clonotype was detected only a few times. The chain is built from TRBV13 and TRBJ1-3, with TRBD1 identical over 7 bases. This CDR3 is 15 amino acids long. Trimming at V came to 5 bases and at J to 4 bases, leaving 8 bases not matched to a gene. Germline assignment: CDR1 PRHDT and CDR2 FYEKMQ (reference sequence). The CDR3 nucleotides are TGTGCCAGCAGCCCAGAGACAGGGTCCGGAAACACCATATATTTT. Protein product: CASSPETGSGNTIYF.

The V call is TRBV5-1, the J call TRBJ2-5; D uncertain. The CDR3 has 14 amino acids. Germline values: CDR1 SGHRS, CDR2 YFSETQ. The ends were cut back, 0 bases at V and 1 base at J, with 7 bases in the middle. DNA of the CDR3: TGCGCCAGCAGCTTGGGAAATCCCCAAGAGACCCAGTACTTC. It encodes CASSLGNPQETQYF. The full variable domain, its missing parts supplied by reference TRBV5-1 and TRBJ2-5, is KAGVTQTPRYLIKTRGQQVTLSCSPISGHRSVSWYQQTPGQGLQFLFEYFSETQRNKGNFPGRFSGRQFSNSRSEMNVSTLELGDSALYLCASSLGNPQETQYFGPGTRLLVL.

The chain uses TRBV27 and TRBJ2-5; 7 bases align to TRBD1. The CDR3 contains 15 residues. CDR1 and CDR2 (germline): MNHEY, SMNVEV (reference sequence). Trimming removed 3 bases from V and 5 bases from J; junction bases left unmatched: 9. This CDR3 reads CASSFTQGNGETQYF. The CDR3 coding sequence is TGTGCCAGCAGTTTTACACAGGGGAACGGGGAGACCCAGTACTTC.

The rearrangement links TRBV5-5 to TRBJ2-2; D unresolved. Trimming pared 4 bases from V and 0 bases from J, leaving 13 bases between. The CDR3 sequence is 16 residues long. Germline V gene data show CDR1 as SGHKS and CDR2 as YYEKEE (reference sequence). CDR3 bases: TGTGCCAGCAGCCAAATTCCGCCCCCGAACACCGGGGAGCTGTTTTTT. It specifies CASSQIPPPNTGELFF.

This clonotype was picked up many times. The V call is TRBV4-2, the J call TRBJ1-5; D gene uncertain. The CDR3 length is 13 residues. Germline V gives CDR1 LGHNA, CDR2 YNFKEQ. V was trimmed by 3 bases and J by 4 bases, leaving 7 bases between them. Here the CDR3 DNA reads TGTGCCAGCAGCCAGGACGGAAATCAGCCCCAGCATTTT. It is translated as CASSQDGNQPQHF.

This clonotype has only a few counts. The chain carries TRBV2 and TRBJ1-1, with a weak D call TRBD1 (5 bases). Trimming took off 5 bases at V and 5 bases at J, with 15 bases between the two ends. This CDR3 contains 14 residues. Germline V gene lookup returns CDR1 SNHLY and CDR2 FYNNEI. The CDR3 DNA is TGTGCCAGCAGTAAAGACAGCAGTGGGACTGAAGCTTTCTTT. Protein product: CASSKDSSGTEAFF.